The sequence of this T cell receptor beta chain was determined in a study of T cell responses to AZD1222 COVID-19 vaccine (dated by TCRdb to the early 2020s). Regarding the complete study: AZD1222 recipients with second doses at about 4 weeks or about 12 weeks were pooled, because spike-specific TCR depth and breadth did not differ between schedules. TCR sequencing covered roughly 230 trial participants: 207 given two doses of AZD1222 and about 26 given two doses of MenACWY control vaccine. Enrollment into the trials was organized by age into subgroups of 18-55, 56-69 and 70-plus years, and those subgroups contained 148, 28 and 57 TCR-sequenced participants, respectively. Findings and caveats that apply to the study as a whole: Vaccine-associated CD4 TCRs spanned the whole spike protein, with dominant responses in regions 160-218 and 743-854. No day 14 peak-response samples were available, so repertoires were characterized only after the peak T cell response. Epitopes outside the regions mutated in the B.1.351 and B.1.1.7 variants were reportedly recognized by nearly half of the unique spike-specific TCRs. The 56-69-year group was small, and its depth increase did not reach significance, likely because of low power. Conclusions about previously exposed vaccinees are limited because only six or seven AZD1222 recipients were SARS-CoV-2 seropositive at baseline. A significant rise in spike-specific TCR breadth and depth was observed after two AZD1222 doses relative to day 0 and relative to MenACWY recipients. Participants were mostly white British and included more females than males, and it was suggested by the authors that clonal diversity may have been underestimated.

Regarding this clone: This clone's antigen is unknown. No much larger clone is present one base from it, and per-base qualities are unavailable.

The CDR3 regions of human TCRbeta chains were subjected to immunosequencing. As for the original processing: Repertoire TCRs were checked for matches against a reference library of SARS-CoV-2-specific TCRs that had been generated using the MIRA antigen-specificity platform. Breadth was defined as the fraction of unique TCRs that were SARS-CoV-2-associated, and depth was defined as the fraction of total T cells that were SARS-CoV-2-associated. Using the MIRA data, each spike-specific TCR was mapped to the spike region that the TCR reacts to and placed in a CD4 or CD8 class. Log10-transformed breadth and depth values were compared by one-way ANOVA with Sidak's multiple comparisons tests. Held by TCRdb, this immuneACCESS table contains in-frame sequences only and omits some clones. Under half of the omission traces to an unresolved V gene where checked; the cause of the rest is unknown. The D gene and trimming were derived from the DNA, and the V and J assignments and clone size from that table. The sample table contains roughly 100,000 clones; only one count was recorded for around 90% of them. The ten largest make up roughly 4% of the sample.

The germline V gene specifies KGHDR as CDR1 and SFDVKD as CDR2. V is reduced by 5 bases and J by 0 bases, leaving a spacing of 13 bases between them. Taken from cysteine to phenylalanine, the CDR3 has 16 residues. The read is trimmed to its CDR3 DNA, 48 bases read in frame from base 1. According to the study, the label for this sample's time point signals: baseline before first vaccination. Vaccinee samples came from UK trials COV001 and COV002, including a single-blind randomized controlled phase 2/3 trial of AZD1222 (ChAdOx1 nCoV-19) in healthy adults. For TCRbeta chain sequencing, PBMC samples were collected from trial participants at day 0 and at day 28 after the second dose.

The receptor comes from an adult in good health. The sequencing used peripheral blood, collected on day 0 of AZD1222 vaccination. The rearrangement joined TRBV24-1 to TRBJ1-5; TRBD1 might be the D gene, on 5 matching bases. The CDR3: CATSAPGGNSNQPQHF. The nucleotide sequence is TGTGCCACCAGTGCTCCGGGGGGAAATAGCAATCAGCCCCAGCATTTT.